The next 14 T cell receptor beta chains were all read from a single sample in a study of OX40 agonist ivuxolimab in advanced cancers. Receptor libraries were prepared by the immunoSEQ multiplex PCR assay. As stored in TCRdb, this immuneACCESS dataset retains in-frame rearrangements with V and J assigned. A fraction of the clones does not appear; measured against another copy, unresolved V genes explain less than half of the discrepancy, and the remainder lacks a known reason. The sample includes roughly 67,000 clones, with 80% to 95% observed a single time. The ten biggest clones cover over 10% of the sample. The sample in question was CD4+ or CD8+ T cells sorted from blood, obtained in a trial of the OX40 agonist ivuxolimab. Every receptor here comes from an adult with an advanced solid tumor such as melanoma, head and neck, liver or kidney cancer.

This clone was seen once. Here the CDR3 reads CASSLVDLGLSEAFF. The CDR3 bases are TGTGCCAGCAGCTTAGTAGATCTTGGGTTATCTGAAGCTTTCTTT. V is TRBV7-2 and J is TRBJ1-1, with D uncertain. V shed 1 base and J shed 6 bases, with 15 bases lying between them. The length of the CDR3 is 15 residues. Germline V lookup: CDR1 SGHTA, CDR2 FQGNSA.

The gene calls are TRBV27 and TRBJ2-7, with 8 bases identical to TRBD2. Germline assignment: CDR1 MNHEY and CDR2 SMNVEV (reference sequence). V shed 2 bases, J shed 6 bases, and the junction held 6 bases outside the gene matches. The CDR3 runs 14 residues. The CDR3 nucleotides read TGTGCCAGCAGTTTAGCGGGGGGCCGGATCGAGCAGTACTTC. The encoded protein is CASSLAGGRIEQYF.

CDR3 bases: TGTGCCAGCAGCTTAAGGGGACTAGCGGGAGAGTCGGCAGATACGCAGTATTTT. Protein product: CASSLRGLAGESADTQYF. The chain recombines TRBV7-3 with TRBJ2-3; 14 nucleotides agree with TRBD2. This CDR3 contains 18 residues. CDR1 and CDR2 (germline): SGHTA, FQGTGA. The trim removed 1 base at V and 4 bases at J, leaving 7 bases unmatched.

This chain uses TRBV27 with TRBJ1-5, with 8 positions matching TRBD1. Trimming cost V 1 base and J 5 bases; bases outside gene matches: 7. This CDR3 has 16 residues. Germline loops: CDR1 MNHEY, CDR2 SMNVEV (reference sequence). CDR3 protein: CASSLYAGGRHQPQHF. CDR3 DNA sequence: TGTGCCAGCAGTTTATATGCAGGGGGCCGGCATCAGCCCCAGCATTTT.

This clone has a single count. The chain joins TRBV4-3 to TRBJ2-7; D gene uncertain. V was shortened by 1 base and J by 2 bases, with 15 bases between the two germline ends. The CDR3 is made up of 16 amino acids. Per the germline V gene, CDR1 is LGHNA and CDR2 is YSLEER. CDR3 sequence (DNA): TGCGCCAGCAGCCAAGGCCCTGTGGCTGTCCCCTACGAGCAGTACTTC. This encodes CASSQGPVAVPYEQYF.

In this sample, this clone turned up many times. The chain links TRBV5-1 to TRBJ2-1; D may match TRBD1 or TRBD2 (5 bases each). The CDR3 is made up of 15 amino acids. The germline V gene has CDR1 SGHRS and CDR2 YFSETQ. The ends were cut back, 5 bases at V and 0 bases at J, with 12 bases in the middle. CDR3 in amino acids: CASRPDTSSYNEQFF. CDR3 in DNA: TGCGCCAGCAGACCGGACACTAGCTCCTACAATGAGCAGTTCTTC.

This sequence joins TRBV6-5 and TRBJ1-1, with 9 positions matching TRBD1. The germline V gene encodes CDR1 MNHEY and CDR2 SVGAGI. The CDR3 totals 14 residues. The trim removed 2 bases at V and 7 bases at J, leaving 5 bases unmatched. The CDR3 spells CASSYGTGMFEAFF. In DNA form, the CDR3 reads TGTGCCAGCAGTTACGGGACAGGGATGTTTGAAGCTTTCTTT.

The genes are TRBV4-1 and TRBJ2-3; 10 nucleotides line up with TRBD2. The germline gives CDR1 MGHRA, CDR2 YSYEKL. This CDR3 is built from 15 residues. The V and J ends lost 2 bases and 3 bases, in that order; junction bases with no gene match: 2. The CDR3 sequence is CASSQLAGGTDTQYF. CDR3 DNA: TGCGCCAGCAGCCAATTAGCGGGGGGAACAGATACGCAGTATTTT.

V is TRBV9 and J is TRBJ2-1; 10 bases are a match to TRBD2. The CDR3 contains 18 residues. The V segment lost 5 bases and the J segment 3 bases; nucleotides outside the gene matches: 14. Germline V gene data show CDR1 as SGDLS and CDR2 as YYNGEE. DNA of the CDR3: TGTGCCAGCAGTCCTCGATTCATAGCGGGGGGACTCTACAATGAGCAGTTCTTC. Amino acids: CASSPRFIAGGLYNEQFF.

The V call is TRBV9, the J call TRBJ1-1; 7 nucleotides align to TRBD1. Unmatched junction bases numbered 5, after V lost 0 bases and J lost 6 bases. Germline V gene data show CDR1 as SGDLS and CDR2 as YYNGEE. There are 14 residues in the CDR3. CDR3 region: CASSVAGGSSEAFF. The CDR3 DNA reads TGTGCCAGCAGCGTAGCAGGGGGGAGTTCTGAAGCTTTCTTT.

CDR3: CASSLFGGGGGIYEQYF. CDR3 in DNA: TGTGCCAGCAGTTTATTTGGTGGGGGGGGTGGAATCTACGAGCAGTACTTC. The rearrangement links TRBV28 to TRBJ2-7; 7 nucleotides align to TRBD2. J gave up 3 bases and V 1 base, and 12 bases lay outside the gene matches. The CDR3 totals 17 residues. CDR1 is MDHEN and CDR2 is SYDVKM in the germline V gene.

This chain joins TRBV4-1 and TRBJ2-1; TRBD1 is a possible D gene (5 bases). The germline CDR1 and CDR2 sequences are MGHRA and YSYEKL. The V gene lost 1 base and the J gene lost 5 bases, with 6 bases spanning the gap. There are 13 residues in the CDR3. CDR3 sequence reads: CASSQVGDNEQFF. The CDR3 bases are TGCGCCAGCAGCCAAGTAGGGGACAATGAGCAGTTCTTC.

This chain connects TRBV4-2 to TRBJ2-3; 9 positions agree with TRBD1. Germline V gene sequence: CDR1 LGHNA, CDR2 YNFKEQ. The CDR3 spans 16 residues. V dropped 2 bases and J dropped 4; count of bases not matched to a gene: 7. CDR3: CASSQSYRQGADTQYF. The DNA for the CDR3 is TGTGCCAGCAGCCAAAGTTACCGACAGGGGGCAGATACGCAGTATTTT.

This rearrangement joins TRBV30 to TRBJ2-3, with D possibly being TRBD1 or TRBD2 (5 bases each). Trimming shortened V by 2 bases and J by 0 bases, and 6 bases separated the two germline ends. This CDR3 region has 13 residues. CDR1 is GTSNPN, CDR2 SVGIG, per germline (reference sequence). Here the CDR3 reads CAWSRDSTDTQYF. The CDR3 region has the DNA TGTGCCTGGAGTAGGGACAGCACAGATACGCAGTATTTT.